The text below deals with one T cell receptor (beta chain). Its specificity is not known. The data were taken from a study of T cell responses to AZD1222 COVID-19 vaccine. Trimming left V 2 bases short and J 3 bases short, with 15 bases between. Germline V gives CDR1 SGHDT, CDR2 YYEEEE. The CDR3 runs 15 residues. Measured with immunoSEQ multiplex PCR; TCRdb has only the in-frame clones, and not every one. This sample has roughly 53,000 clones, with more than 80% found just once. Overall study results and limits: With two AZD1222 doses given, Spike-specific TCR breadth and depth both rose. The study found vaccine-associated CD4 TCRs spanning spike, dominant at 160-218 and 743-854. Without day 14 samples, only post-peak T cell repertoires were studied. Only a handful of AZD1222 recipients were seropositive at baseline.

Specimen: peripheral blood, collected on day 0 of MenACWY control vaccination. The TCR was taken from an adult in good health. The gene calls are TRBV5-6 and TRBJ2-7, with D possibly matching TRBD1 (5 bases). For the CDR3, the DNA is TGTGCCAGCAGCTTCAGACAGACAATTTACTACGAGCAGTACTTC. Its translation is CASSFRQTIYYEQYF.